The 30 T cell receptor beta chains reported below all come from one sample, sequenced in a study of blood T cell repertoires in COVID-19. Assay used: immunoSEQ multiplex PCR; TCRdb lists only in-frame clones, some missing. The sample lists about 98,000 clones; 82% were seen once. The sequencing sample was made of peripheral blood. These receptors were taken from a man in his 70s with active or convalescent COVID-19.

The CDR3 DNA sequence: TGTGCCAGCAGCCCCCCCATCAGGGCGAGGCAAGAGACCCAGTACTTC. This sequence encodes CASSPPIRARQETQYF. V and J are TRBV3-1 (or the pseudogene TRBV3-2) and TRBJ2-5, with D maybe TRBD1 (5 bases). V lost 4 bases to trimming and J lost 2 bases, with 17 bases between them. The CDR3 spans 16 residues. The germline gives CDR1 LGHDT, CDR2 YNNKEL (reference sequence).

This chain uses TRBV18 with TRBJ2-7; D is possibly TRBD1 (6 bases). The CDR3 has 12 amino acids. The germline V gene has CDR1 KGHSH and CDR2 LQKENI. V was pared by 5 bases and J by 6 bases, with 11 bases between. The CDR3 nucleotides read TGTGCCAGCTCATCGCAGGGGAGCGAGCAGTACTTC. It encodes CASSSQGSEQYF.

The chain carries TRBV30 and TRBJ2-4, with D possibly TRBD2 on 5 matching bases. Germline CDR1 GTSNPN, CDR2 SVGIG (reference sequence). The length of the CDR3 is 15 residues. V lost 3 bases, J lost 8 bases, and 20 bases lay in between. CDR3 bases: TGTGCCTGGAGCTTAGAGTCGAGGGAAAAGGACATTCAGTACTTC. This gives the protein CAWSLESREKDIQYF.

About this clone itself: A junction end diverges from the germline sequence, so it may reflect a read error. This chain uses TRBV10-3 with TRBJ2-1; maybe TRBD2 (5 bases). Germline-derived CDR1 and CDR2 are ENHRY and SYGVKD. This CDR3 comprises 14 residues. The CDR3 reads CAISSRESSNEQFF. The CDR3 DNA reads TGTGCCATCAGCAGCCGGGAATCCTCCAATGAGCAGTTCTTC.

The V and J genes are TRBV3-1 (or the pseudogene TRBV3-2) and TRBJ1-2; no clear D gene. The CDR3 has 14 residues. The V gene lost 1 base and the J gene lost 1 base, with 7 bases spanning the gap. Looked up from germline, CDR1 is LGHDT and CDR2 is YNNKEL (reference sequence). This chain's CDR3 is CASSQVPGNYGYTF. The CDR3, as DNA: TGTGCCAGCAGCCAAGTCCCCGGTAACTATGGCTACACCTTC.

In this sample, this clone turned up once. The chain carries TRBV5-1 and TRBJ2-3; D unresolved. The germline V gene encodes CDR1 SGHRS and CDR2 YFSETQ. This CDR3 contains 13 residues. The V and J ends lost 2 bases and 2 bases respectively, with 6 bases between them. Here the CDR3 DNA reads TGCGCCAGCAGCTTACCTAACACAGATACGCAGTATTTT. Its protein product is CASSLPNTDTQYF. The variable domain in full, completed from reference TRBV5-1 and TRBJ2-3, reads KAGVTQTPRYLIKTRGQQVTLSCSPISGHRSVSWYQQTPGQGLQFLFEYFSETQRNKGNFPGRFSGRQFSNSRSEMNVSTLELGDSALYLCASSLPNTDTQYFGPGTRLTVL.

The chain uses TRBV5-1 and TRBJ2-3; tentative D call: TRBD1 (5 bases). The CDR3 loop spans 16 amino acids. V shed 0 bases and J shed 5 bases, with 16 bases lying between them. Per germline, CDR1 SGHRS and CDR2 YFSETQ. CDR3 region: CASSLEPGYAQDTQYF. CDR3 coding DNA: TGCGCCAGCAGCTTGGAACCAGGGTATGCACAAGATACGCAGTATTTT.

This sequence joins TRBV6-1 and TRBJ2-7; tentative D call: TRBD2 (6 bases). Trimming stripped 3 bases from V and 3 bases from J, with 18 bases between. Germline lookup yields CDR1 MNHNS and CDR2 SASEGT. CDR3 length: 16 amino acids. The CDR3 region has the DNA TGTGCCAGCAGTGAGGAAGCGATGGAGGGTTACTACGAGCAGTACTTC. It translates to CASSEEAMEGYYEQYF.

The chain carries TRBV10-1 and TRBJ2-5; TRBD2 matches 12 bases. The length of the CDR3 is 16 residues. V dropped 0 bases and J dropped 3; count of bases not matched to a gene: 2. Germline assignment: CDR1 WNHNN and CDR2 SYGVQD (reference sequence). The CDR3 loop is CASSESLAGGEETQYF. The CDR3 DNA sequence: TGCGCCAGCAGTGAGTCACTAGCGGGGGGTGAAGAGACCCAGTACTTC.

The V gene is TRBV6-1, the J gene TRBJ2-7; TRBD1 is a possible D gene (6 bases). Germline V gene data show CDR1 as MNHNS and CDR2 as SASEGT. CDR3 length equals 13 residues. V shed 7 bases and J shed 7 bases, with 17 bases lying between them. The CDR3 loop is CASTTRDTREQYF. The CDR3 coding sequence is TGTGCCAGCACCACCCGGGACACGAGGGAGCAGTACTTC.

The CDR3 loop reads CASNKQGTPYEQYF. In DNA form, the CDR3 reads TGTGCCAGCAATAAACAGGGTACTCCCTACGAGCAGTACTTC. The chain joins TRBV6-5 to TRBJ2-7; a possible D gene is TRBD1 (6 bases). This CDR3 is 14 amino acids long. Between the trimmed V and J ends, which lost 7 bases and 2 bases, there was a span of 15 bases. The germline V gene has CDR1 MNHEY and CDR2 SVGAGI.

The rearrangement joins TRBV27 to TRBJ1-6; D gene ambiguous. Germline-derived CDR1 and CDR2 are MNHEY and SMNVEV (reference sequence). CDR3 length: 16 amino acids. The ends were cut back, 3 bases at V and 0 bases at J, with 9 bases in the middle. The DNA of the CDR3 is TGTGCCAGCAGTTTTGGGCATAGCTCCTATAATTCACCCCTCCACTTT. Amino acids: CASSFGHSSYNSPLHF.

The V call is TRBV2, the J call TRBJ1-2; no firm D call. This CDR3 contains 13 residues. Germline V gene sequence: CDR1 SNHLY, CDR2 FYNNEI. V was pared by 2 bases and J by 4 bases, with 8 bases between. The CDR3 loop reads CASSETVLYGYTF. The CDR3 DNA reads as TGTGCCAGCAGTGAAACAGTTCTCTATGGCTACACCTTC.

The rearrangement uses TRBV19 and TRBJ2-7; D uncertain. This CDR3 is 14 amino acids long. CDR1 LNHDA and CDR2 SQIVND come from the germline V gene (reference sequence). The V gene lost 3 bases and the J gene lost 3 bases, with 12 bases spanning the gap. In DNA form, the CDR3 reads TGTGCCAGTAGTATCGGTCTGAACAGCTACGAGCAGTACTTC. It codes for CASSIGLNSYEQYF.

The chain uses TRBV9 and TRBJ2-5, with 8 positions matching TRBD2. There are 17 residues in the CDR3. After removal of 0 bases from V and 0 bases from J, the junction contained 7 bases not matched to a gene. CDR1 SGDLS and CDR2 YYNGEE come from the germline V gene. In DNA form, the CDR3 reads TGTGCCAGCAGCGTAGCTACGAGCGGGGGAAACCAAGAGACCCAGTACTTC. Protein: CASSVATSGGNQETQYF.

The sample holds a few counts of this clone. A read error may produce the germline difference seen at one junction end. The CDR3 spells CASRLGQMLDTQYF. The CDR3 coding sequence is TGTGCCAGCAGATTGGGACAGATGTTAGATACGCAGTATTTT. J is TRBJ2-3 and V is TRBV5-6; 7 bases agree with TRBD1. Per germline, CDR1 SGHDT and CDR2 YYEEEE. The CDR3 contains 14 residues.

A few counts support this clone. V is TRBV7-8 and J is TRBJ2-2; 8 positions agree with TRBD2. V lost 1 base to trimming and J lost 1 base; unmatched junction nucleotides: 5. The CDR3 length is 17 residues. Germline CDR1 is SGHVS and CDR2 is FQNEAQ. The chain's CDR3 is CASSLGVLAGNTGELFF. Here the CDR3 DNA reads TGTGCCAGCAGCTTAGGAGTCCTAGCGGGGAACACCGGGGAGCTGTTTTTT.

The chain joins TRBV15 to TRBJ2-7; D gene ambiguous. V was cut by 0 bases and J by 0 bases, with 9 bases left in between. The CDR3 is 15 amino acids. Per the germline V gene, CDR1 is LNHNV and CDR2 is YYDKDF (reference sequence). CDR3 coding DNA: TGTGCCACCAGCAGAGATCGGTTTGGCTCCTACGAGCAGTACTTC. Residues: CATSRDRFGSYEQYF.

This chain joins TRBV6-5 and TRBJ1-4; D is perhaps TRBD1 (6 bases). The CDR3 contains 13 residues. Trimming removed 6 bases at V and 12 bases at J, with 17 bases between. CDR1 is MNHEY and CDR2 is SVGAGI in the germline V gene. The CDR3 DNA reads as TGTGCCAGCAGACCTAACCCAACAGGGCAACTGTTTTTT. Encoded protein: CASRPNPTGQLFF.

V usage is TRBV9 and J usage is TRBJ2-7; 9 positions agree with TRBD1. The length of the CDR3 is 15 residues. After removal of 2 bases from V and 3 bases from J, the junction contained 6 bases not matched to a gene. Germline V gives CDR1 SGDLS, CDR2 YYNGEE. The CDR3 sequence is CASSVAPGQGYEQYF. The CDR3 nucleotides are TGTGCCAGCAGCGTGGCTCCGGGACAGGGCTACGAGCAGTACTTC.

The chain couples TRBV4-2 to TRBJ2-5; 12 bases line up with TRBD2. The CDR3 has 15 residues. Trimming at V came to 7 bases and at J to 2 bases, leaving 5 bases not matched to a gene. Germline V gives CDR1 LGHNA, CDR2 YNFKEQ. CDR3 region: CASNLAGGSQETQYF. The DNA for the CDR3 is TGTGCCAGCAACCTAGCGGGGGGGTCGCAAGAGACCCAGTACTTC.

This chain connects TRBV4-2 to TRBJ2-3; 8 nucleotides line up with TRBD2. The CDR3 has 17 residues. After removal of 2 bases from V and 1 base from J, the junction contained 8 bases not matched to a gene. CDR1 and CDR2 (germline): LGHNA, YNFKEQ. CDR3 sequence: CASSQSTGTSGTDTQYF. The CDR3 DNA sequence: TGTGCCAGCAGCCAATCGACCGGGACTAGTGGCACAGATACGCAGTATTTT.

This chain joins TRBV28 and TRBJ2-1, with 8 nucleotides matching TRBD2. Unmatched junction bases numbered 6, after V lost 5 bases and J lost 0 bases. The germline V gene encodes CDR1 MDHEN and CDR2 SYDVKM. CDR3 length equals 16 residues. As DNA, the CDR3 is TGTGCCAGCAGTGGTAGCGGGACCTTCTCCTACAATGAGCAGTTCTTC. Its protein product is CASSGSGTFSYNEQFF.

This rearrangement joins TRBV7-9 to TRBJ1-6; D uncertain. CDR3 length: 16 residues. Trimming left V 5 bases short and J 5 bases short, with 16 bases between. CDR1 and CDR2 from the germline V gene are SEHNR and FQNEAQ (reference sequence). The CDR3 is CASSPHLGVDNSPLHF. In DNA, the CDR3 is TGTGCCAGCAGCCCCCATCTAGGCGTTGATAATTCACCCCTCCACTTT.

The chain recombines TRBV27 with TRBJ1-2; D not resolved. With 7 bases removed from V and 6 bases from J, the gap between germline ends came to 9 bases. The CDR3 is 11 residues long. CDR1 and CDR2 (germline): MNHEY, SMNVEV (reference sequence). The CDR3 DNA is TGTGCCAGCACTTACAGTGATGGCTACACCTTC. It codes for CASTYSDGYTF.

As DNA, the CDR3 is TGTGCCAGCAGCTTATCCCCAACACACAATCAGCCCCAGCATTTT. This gives the protein CASSLSPTHNQPQHF. The rearrangement links TRBV11-2 to TRBJ1-5; D ambiguous. Deletions cut 2 bases from V and 3 bases from J, with 11 bases between. Germline V gene sequence: CDR1 SGHAT, CDR2 FQNNGV. CDR3 size: 15 residues.

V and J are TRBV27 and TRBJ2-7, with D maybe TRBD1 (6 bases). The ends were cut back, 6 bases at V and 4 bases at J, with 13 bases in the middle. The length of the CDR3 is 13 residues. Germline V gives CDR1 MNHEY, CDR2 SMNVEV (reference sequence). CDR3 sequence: CASRPTGLYEQYF. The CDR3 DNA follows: TGTGCCAGCAGACCCACAGGGCTTTACGAGCAGTACTTC.

The CDR3 nucleotides are TGTGCCAGCAGCCCCCACTACGAGCAGTACTTC. Amino acids: CASSPHYEQYF. This rearrangement joins TRBV5-8 to TRBJ2-7, with D uncertain. In germline, CDR1 is SGHTS, CDR2 YDEGEE. This CDR3 spans 11 amino acids. V gave up 4 bases and J gave up 3 bases, with 5 bases separating them.

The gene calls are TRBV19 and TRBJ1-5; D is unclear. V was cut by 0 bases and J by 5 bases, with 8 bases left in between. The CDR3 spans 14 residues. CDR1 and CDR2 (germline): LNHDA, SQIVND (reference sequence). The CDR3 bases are TGTGCCAGTAGTATAGAGGGCGGGTATCAGCCCCAGCATTTT. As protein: CASSIEGGYQPQHF. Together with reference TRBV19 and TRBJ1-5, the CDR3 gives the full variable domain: DGGITQSPKYLFRKEGQNVTLSCEQNLNHDAMYWYRQDPGQGLRLIYYSQIVNDFQKGDIAEGYSVSREKKESFPLTVTSAQKNPTAFYLCASSIEGGYQPQHFGDGTRLSIL.

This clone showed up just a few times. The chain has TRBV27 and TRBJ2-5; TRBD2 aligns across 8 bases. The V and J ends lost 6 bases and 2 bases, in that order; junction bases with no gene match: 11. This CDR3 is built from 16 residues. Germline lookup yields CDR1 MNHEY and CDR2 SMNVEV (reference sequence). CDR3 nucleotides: TGTGCCAGCAGCCAGTATAGCGGGGTCATTCAAGAGACCCAGTACTTC. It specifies CASSQYSGVIQETQYF.